The TCR beta chain described here comes from a study of blood T cell repertoires in COVID-19. Across the study: T cells, B-cell-depleted T cells, or PBMCs supplied cDNA or gDNA.

Profiling relied on immunoSEQ multiplex PCR, and the TCRdb table lists in-frame clones only, not all of them. Of roughly 240,000 clones detected, 80% to 90% appear once; the ten largest clones hold 0.87%. V lost 4 bases to trimming and J lost 5 bases, with 12 bases between them. Looked up from germline, CDR1 is MDHEN and CDR2 is SYDVKM. There are 14 residues in the CDR3. Participants reported their clinical history, and cohort assignment relied on those reports. All exposed participants met a person with COVID-19 within 2 weeks before entering the study. The receptor's source is a man over 45 who had been exposed to COVID-19. V usage is TRBV28 and J usage is TRBJ1-5, with a tentative D call TRBD1 (5 bases). Input material: PBMCs or T cells enriched from blood (not recorded which). In nucleotides, the CDR3 is TGTGCCAGCAGTTCCCTCTTCAGGGATCAGCCCCAGCATTTT. This encodes CASSSLFRDQPQHF.